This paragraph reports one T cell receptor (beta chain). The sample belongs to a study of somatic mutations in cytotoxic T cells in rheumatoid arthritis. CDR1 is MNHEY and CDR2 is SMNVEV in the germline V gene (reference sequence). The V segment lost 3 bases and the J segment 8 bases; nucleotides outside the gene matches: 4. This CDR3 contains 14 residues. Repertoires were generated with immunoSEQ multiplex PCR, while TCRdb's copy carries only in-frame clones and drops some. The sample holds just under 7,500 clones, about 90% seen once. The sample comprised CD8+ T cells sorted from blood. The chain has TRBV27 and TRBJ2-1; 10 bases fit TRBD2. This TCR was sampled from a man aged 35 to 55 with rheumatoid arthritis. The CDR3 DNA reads TGTGCCAGCAGTTTTAGCGGGGGGAACGATGAGCAGTTCTTC. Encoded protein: CASSFSGGNDEQFF.